The 10 T cell receptor beta chains below all came from one sample that was sequenced in a study of blood T cell repertoires in COVID-19. Produced via immunoSEQ multiplex PCR; TCRdb's table is partial and in-frame only. In the table there are about 120,000 clones, more than 80% of which are singletons. Input material: peripheral blood. These receptors all come from a man between 65 and 85 years old with active or convalescent COVID-19.

CDR3 sequence (DNA): TGTGCCAGCAGTCTCGGGACAGGGGGTTCCGGGGAGCTGTTTTTT. Its translation: CASSLGTGGSGELFF. J is TRBJ2-2 and V is TRBV6-6; 11 nucleotides agree with TRBD1. With 5 bases clipped from V and 6 bases from J, the junction kept 5 bases outside the gene matches. Germline loops: CDR1 MNHNY, CDR2 SVGAGI (reference sequence). This CDR3 region has 15 residues.

The gene calls are TRBV4-1 and TRBJ2-5; a possible D gene is TRBD1 (6 bases). Germline V gene data show CDR1 as MGHRA and CDR2 as YSYEKL. The V and J ends lost 3 bases and 2 bases respectively, with 10 bases between them. The CDR3 is made up of 14 amino acids. In nucleotides, the CDR3 is TGCGCCAGCAGCCAGGGGGCCGGGCAAGAGACCCAGTACTTC. Translating gives CASSQGAGQETQYF.

V usage is TRBV3-1 (or the pseudogene TRBV3-2) and J usage is TRBJ2-3; 12 bases are a match to TRBD2. CDR1 and CDR2 (germline): LGHDT, YNNKEL (reference sequence). V lost 1 base to trimming and J lost 5 bases; unmatched junction nucleotides: 7. This CDR3 contains 17 residues. The chain's CDR3 is CASSQGQLAGGGDTQYF. The CDR3 nucleotides are TGTGCCAGCAGCCAAGGTCAACTAGCGGGAGGTGGAGATACGCAGTATTTT.

This clone appeared a single time. This chain joins TRBV27 and TRBJ2-1; perhaps TRBD1 as D (6 bases). V dropped 3 bases and J dropped 0 bases, with 12 bases sitting between them. Germline-derived CDR1 and CDR2 are MNHEY and SMNVEV (reference sequence). The CDR3 is 16 residues long. Here the CDR3 reads CASSLGHLSSYNEQFF. The CDR3 DNA follows: TGTGCCAGCAGTTTGGGACATCTCAGCTCCTACAATGAGCAGTTCTTC.

The gene calls are TRBV27 and TRBJ1-1, with 7 bases identical to TRBD1. The CDR3 consists of 12 residues. With V trimmed by 6 bases and J by 7 bases, 5 bases remained unmatched. Germline lookup yields CDR1 MNHEY and CDR2 SMNVEV (reference sequence). CDR3 DNA sequence: TGTGCCAGCAGACAGGGGCCCTTTGAAGCTTTCTTT. As protein: CASRQGPFEAFF.

The chain joins TRBV24-1 to TRBJ1-1; a weak D match, TRBD1 (5 bases). The CDR3 has 14 residues. V was cut by 5 bases and J by 6 bases, with 15 bases left in between. Germline V lookup: CDR1 KGHDR, CDR2 SFDVKD. The CDR3 loop reads CATSATSQGAEAFF. The DNA of the CDR3 is TGTGCCACCAGTGCTACCTCGCAGGGCGCTGAAGCTTTCTTT.

This CDR3 reads CASRGWAGESSYEQYF. The DNA of the CDR3 is TGTGCCAGCAGGGGTTGGGCGGGGGAGAGCTCCTACGAGCAGTACTTC. The V and J genes are TRBV14 and TRBJ2-7; 7 bases are a match to TRBD2. There are 16 residues in the CDR3. The germline V gene encodes CDR1 SGHDN and CDR2 FVKESK. V shed 6 bases and J 0 bases; nucleotides not matched to a gene: 11. Complete variable domain (other parts from reference TRBV14 and TRBJ2-7): EAGVTQFPSHSVIEKGQTVTLRCDPISGHDNLYWYRRVMGKEIKFLLHFVKESKQDESGMPNNRFLAERTGGTYSTLKVQPAELEDSGVYFCASRGWAGESSYEQYFGPGTRLTVT.

Here the CDR3 DNA reads TGTGCCAGCACCGACAGGGGCTGGAACACTGAAGCTTTCTTT. It translates to CASTDRGWNTEAFF. This chain links TRBV7-8 with TRBJ1-1, with TRBD1 matching 8 bases. This CDR3 has 14 amino acids. J lost 1 base, V lost 7 bases, and 5 bases had no gene match. Germline values: CDR1 SGHVS, CDR2 FQNEAQ.

The chain links TRBV18 to TRBJ2-7; TRBD2 matches at 10 bases. Trimming took 1 base from V and 3 from J; bases not matched to a gene: 6. CDR1 is KGHSH, CDR2 LQKENI, per germline. The CDR3 has 16 amino acids. The CDR3 loop reads CASSPLVASGSYEQYF. DNA of the CDR3: TGTGCCAGCTCACCACTAGTCGCTAGCGGGAGCTACGAGCAGTACTTC.

V usage is TRBV7-8 and J usage is TRBJ1-5; D call uncertain. Per the germline V gene, CDR1 is SGHVS and CDR2 is FQNEAQ. The CDR3 loop spans 15 amino acids. V gave up 2 bases and J gave up 0 bases, with 8 bases separating them. This CDR3 is CASSLSGASNQPQHF. CDR3 nucleotides: TGTGCCAGCAGCTTATCCGGTGCTAGCAATCAGCCCCAGCATTTT.